The 27 T cell receptor beta chains below all came from one sample that was sequenced in a study of long-term antiretroviral therapy in people with HIV. Run at survey level, the immunoSEQ assay was version v3.0. Libraries were prepared by immunoSEQ multiplex PCR; TCRdb keeps only in-frame clonotypes and omits some of them. The sample has about 9,100 clones, about 77% seen once; the top ten hold around 14%. The sequencing here drew on unsorted PBMCs, taken 0.4 years before starting antiretroviral therapy. These receptors were taken from a young man with HIV.

This clone is labeled as large. The chain couples TRBV6-1 to TRBJ2-5; tentatively, D is TRBD1 (5 bases). CDR3 length equals 16 residues. Germline CDR1 and CDR2: MNHNS and SASEGT. V dropped 3 bases and J dropped 3 bases, with 17 bases sitting between them. This CDR3 reads CASSEWQGFRKETQYF. Here the CDR3 DNA reads TGTGCCAGCAGTGAGTGGCAGGGATTTCGAAAAGAGACCCAGTACTTC.

V gene TRBV5-1 combines with J gene TRBJ2-3, with D unclear. Germline V gene sequence: CDR1 SGHRS, CDR2 YFSETQ. CDR3 length equals 14 residues. Trimming took off 0 bases at V and 4 bases at J, with 9 bases between the two ends. The CDR3 here is CASSLDPPPDTQYF. In DNA form, the CDR3 reads TGCGCCAGCAGCTTGGATCCCCCGCCAGATACGCAGTATTTT.

This clone was seen a single time. The J gene is TRBJ1-1, the V gene TRBV19; TRBD1 matches at 8 bases. The junction had 8 bases not matched to a gene; V was cut back by 6 bases and J by 5 bases. The CDR3 covers 14 residues. Germline V gene lookup returns CDR1 LNHDA and CDR2 SQIVND (reference sequence). CDR3 sequence reads: CASRERQGRTEAFF. CDR3 nucleotide sequence: TGTGCCAGTAGAGAAAGACAGGGGAGGACTGAAGCTTTCTTT.

This clone was found a few times. This sequence joins TRBV10-3 and TRBJ2-7; TRBD2 agrees at 13 bases. The CDR3 runs to 13 residues. The V and J ends lost 10 bases and 3 bases, in that order; junction bases with no gene match: 3. From germline, CDR1 is ENHRY and CDR2 SYGVKD. The CDR3 bases are TGTGCCACGGGACTAGCGGGAATCTACGAGCAGTACTTC. This codes for CATGLAGIYEQYF.

This chain uses TRBV4-3 with TRBJ1-6, with a tentative D call TRBD1 (6 bases). Trimming stripped 1 base from V and 6 bases from J, with 13 bases between. Germline CDR1 is LGHNA and CDR2 is YSLEER. The CDR3 loop spans 16 amino acids. CDR3 nucleotides: TGCGCCAGCAGCCAAGTGCCGGGACACCCTAATTCACCCCTCCACTTT. Protein sequence: CASSQVPGHPNSPLHF.

This rearrangement joins TRBV19 to TRBJ2-7, with TRBD2 matching over 8 bases. With 3 bases clipped from V and 4 bases from J, the junction kept 2 bases outside the gene matches. Germline-derived CDR1 and CDR2 are LNHDA and SQIVND (reference sequence). The CDR3 extends over 13 amino acids. CDR3 residues: CASSISGTYEQYF. CDR3 in DNA: TGTGCCAGTAGTATTAGCGGGACTTACGAGCAGTACTTC.

The rearrangement joins TRBV4-2 to TRBJ1-4; 9 bases are a match to TRBD1. CDR1 is LGHNA, CDR2 YNFKEQ, per germline. V lost 0 bases, J lost 5 bases, and 7 bases stayed unmatched. The CDR3 is made up of 17 amino acids. The CDR3 reads CASSQEVQDRGNEKLFF. As DNA, the CDR3 is TGTGCCAGCAGCCAAGAAGTACAGGACAGGGGAAATGAAAAACTGTTTTTT.

The chain joins TRBV10-3 to TRBJ1-5, with TRBD1 identical over 9 bases. The germline CDR1 and CDR2 sequences are ENHRY and SYGVKD. The CDR3 covers 15 residues. V lost 6 bases, J lost 1 base, and 4 bases stayed unmatched. Here the CDR3 DNA reads TGTGCCATCAGACAGGGGGCAGGGAGCAATCAGCCCCAGCATTTT. Protein: CAIRQGAGSNQPQHF.

V is TRBV29-1 and J is TRBJ2-3, with 8 bases identical to TRBD2. The CDR3 length is 16 residues. Germline lookup yields CDR1 SQVTM and CDR2 ANQGSEA. The ends lost 6 bases at V and 3 bases at J; junction bases unmatched: 14. The CDR3 spells CSVLNFAGTRTDTQYF. DNA for the CDR3: TGCAGCGTCCTAAACTTCGCCGGGACTAGGACAGATACGCAGTATTTT.

Only one count was recorded for this clone. This chain uses TRBV4-3 with TRBJ2-1; tentative D call: TRBD2 (6 bases). The length of the CDR3 is 21 residues. CDR1 LGHNA and CDR2 YSLEER come from the germline V gene. V was shortened by 0 bases and J by 0 bases, with 24 bases between the two germline ends. Written as DNA, the CDR3 is TGCGCCAGCAGCCAAGATTTTGTCACTAGCAGGGAAAAGGGCTCCTACAATGAGCAGTTCTTC. Its protein product is CASSQDFVTSREKGSYNEQFF.

The genes are TRBV6-5 and TRBJ1-5; unclear D gene. Germline values: CDR1 MNHEY, CDR2 SVGAGI. This CDR3 is 10 amino acids long. Deletions cut 8 bases from V and 4 bases from J, with 3 bases between. CDR3 amino acids: CASGNQPQHF. DNA of the CDR3: TGTGCCAGCGGGAATCAGCCCCAGCATTTT.

V is TRBV4-1 and J is TRBJ1-3; 7 positions agree with TRBD1. CDR3 length equals 17 residues. Germline loops: CDR1 MGHRA, CDR2 YSYEKL. The J segment lost 0 bases and the V segment lost 1 base, leaving 6 bases of the junction unmatched. The CDR3 coding sequence is TGCGCCAGCAGCCAAGTTGGGACAGCTATCTCTGGAAACACCATATATTTT. The encoded protein is CASSQVGTAISGNTIYF.

The table lists this clone with a count of one. V usage is TRBV28 and J usage is TRBJ1-6; tentative D call: TRBD1 (5 bases). Germline V lookup: CDR1 MDHEN, CDR2 SYDVKM. There are 19 residues in the CDR3. V was trimmed by 1 base and J by 2 bases, leaving 18 bases between them. CDR3 loop: CASSLFARDLTTYNSPLHF. The CDR3 DNA reads as TGTGCCAGCAGTTTATTTGCTCGGGACTTGACCACCTATAATTCACCCCTCCACTTT.

The genes are TRBV5-1 and TRBJ1-1, with D unclear. CDR1 and CDR2 from the germline V gene are SGHRS and YFSETQ. V was cut by 5 bases and J by 1 base, with 12 bases left in between. The CDR3 is 14 amino acids. In DNA form, the CDR3 reads TGCGCCAGCAGTGAGGGCGATGGGAACACTGAAGCTTTCTTT. This encodes CASSEGDGNTEAFF.

The chain combines TRBV9 with TRBJ2-7; D could derive from TRBD1 or TRBD2 (6 bases each). Germline V CDR1 and CDR2: SGDLS, YYNGEE. Trimming took off 3 bases at V and 4 bases at J, with 14 bases between the two ends. This CDR3 spans 14 amino acids. Here the CDR3 DNA reads TGTGCCAGCAGCGAAGGGGGGCCAGGATACGAGCAGTACTTC. Translated, it gives CASSEGGPGYEQYF.

This chain joins TRBV30 and TRBJ1-2, with D possibly TRBD1 on 6 matching bases. The CDR3 covers 15 residues. The V gene lost 0 bases and the J gene lost 4 bases, with 15 bases spanning the gap. Germline CDR1 GTSNPN, CDR2 SVGIG (reference sequence). CDR3 nucleotide sequence: TGTGCCTGGAGTGTACTTGACAGGCTCGGCTATGGCTACACCTTC. Amino acid sequence: CAWSVLDRLGYGYTF.

The genes are TRBV19 and TRBJ2-7; 7 bases are shared with TRBD1. The CDR3 contains 13 residues. Germline lookup yields CDR1 LNHDA and CDR2 SQIVND (reference sequence). Losses at the gene ends were 0 bases for V and 10 bases for J; bases not matched to a gene: 6. The CDR3 DNA follows: TGTGCCAGTAGTATAGACACAGGGGCCTACCAGTACTTC. Translated: CASSIDTGAYQYF.

This clone was detected a few times. The rearrangement joins TRBV19 to TRBJ2-7; 7 nucleotides align to TRBD1. V trimming: 1 base; J trimming: 2 bases; junction bases outside the gene matches: 5. The CDR3 extends over 15 amino acids. Germline lookup yields CDR1 LNHDA and CDR2 SQIVND (reference sequence). CDR3 DNA: TGTGCCAGTAGTATAGGGGACAGTCCCACCTACGAGCAGTACTTC. Its protein product is CASSIGDSPTYEQYF. The entire variable domain, with the rest obtained from reference TRBV19 and TRBJ2-7, is as follows: DGGITQSPKYLFRKEGQNVTLSCEQNLNHDAMYWYRQDPGQGLRLIYYSQIVNDFQKGDIAEGYSVSREKKESFPLTVTSAQKNPTAFYLCASSIGDSPTYEQYFGPGTRLTVT.

As DNA, the CDR3 is TGTGCCAGCAGCCGGGTTCCTACAGAAAATCAGCCCCAGCATTTT. Its translation is CASSRVPTENQPQHF. The V and J genes are TRBV21-1 and TRBJ1-5. TRBV21-1 is given as a pseudogene. CDR3 size: 15 residues.

The chain couples TRBV6-5 to TRBJ1-2; 8 nucleotides line up with TRBD1. The germline CDR1 and CDR2 sequences are MNHEY and SVGAGI. V trimming: 6 bases; J trimming: 3 bases; junction bases outside the gene matches: 9. This CDR3 comprises 15 residues. In DNA, the CDR3 is TGTGCCAGCAGACCTCAGGGGGCGGTTTACTATGGCTACACCTTC. It translates to CASRPQGAVYYGYTF.

This chain joins TRBV30 and TRBJ2-3; perhaps TRBD2 as D (7 bases). Between the trimmed V and J ends, which lost 3 bases and 6 bases, there was a span of 16 bases. The CDR3 totals 14 residues. Per the germline V gene, CDR1 is GTSNPN and CDR2 is SVGIG (reference sequence). The CDR3 coding sequence is TGTGCCTGGAGCCTGGGAGGGGGACGCGATACGCAGTATTTT. Its protein product is CAWSLGGGRDTQYF.

The V and J genes are TRBV6-5 and TRBJ2-7; possibly TRBD1 or TRBD2 for D (5 bases each). Germline V gives CDR1 MNHEY, CDR2 SVGAGI. V was pared by 10 bases and J by 1 base, with 20 bases between. This CDR3 has 15 amino acids. DNA of the CDR3: TGTGCCACTTTCCCTTGGGGGATTGGGTCCTACGAGCAGTACTTC. Translating gives CATFPWGIGSYEQYF.

The chain combines TRBV27 with TRBJ2-7, with 10 bases matching TRBD1. The CDR3 is 14 amino acids. Trimming cost V 6 bases and J 3 bases; bases outside gene matches: 5. Germline loops: CDR1 MNHEY, CDR2 SMNVEV (reference sequence). The CDR3 nucleotides read TGTGCCAGCAGCCCGGGACAGGGGCACTACGAGCAGTACTTC. It is translated as CASSPGQGHYEQYF.

This clone was counted only a few times. This sequence joins TRBV6-1 and TRBJ1-2; D is unclear. V dropped 5 bases and J dropped 4 bases, with 11 bases sitting between them. This CDR3 has 13 amino acids. Germline V CDR1 and CDR2: MNHNS, SASEGT. This CDR3 is CASSPSDIYGYTF. CDR3 DNA sequence: TGTGCCAGCAGTCCTTCAGACATCTATGGCTACACCTTC.

V gene TRBV11-1 combines with J gene TRBJ2-7; D might be TRBD1 or TRBD2, each matching 5 bases. Germline V gives CDR1 SGHAT, CDR2 FQDESV (reference sequence). The CDR3 has 13 amino acids. V lost 6 bases to trimming and J lost 7 bases, with 16 bases between them. The CDR3 loop reads CASRGPAGGEQYF. The CDR3 DNA reads TGTGCCAGCAGGGGACCCGCCGGAGGTGAGCAGTACTTC.

V usage is TRBV2 and J usage is TRBJ2-7, with D possibly being TRBD1 (6 bases). This CDR3 region has 14 residues. Germline-derived CDR1 and CDR2 are SNHLY and FYNNEI. Trimming took 3 bases from V and 4 from J, leaving 13 bases between them. CDR3 nucleotides: TGTGCCAGCAGTGACCTCCGGACAGATTACGAGCAGTACTTC. It translates to CASSDLRTDYEQYF.

The chain combines TRBV5-1 with TRBJ1-3, with a weak D call TRBD1 (6 bases). The V gene's germline CDR1 is SGHRS and CDR2 YFSETQ. The V end lost 7 bases, the J end lost 2 bases, and 16 bases lay between the germline ends. The CDR3 consists of 15 residues. Here the CDR3 reads CASAVTGSPGNTIYF. CDR3 DNA: TGCGCCAGCGCGGTCACAGGGAGTCCTGGAAACACCATATATTTT.